This T cell receptor (beta chain) appears in the sequencing data of a study of blood T cell repertoires in COVID-19. Study overall: There were acute and convalescent COVID-19 samples, and they came from the United States, Italy and Spain. T cells, B-cell-depleted T cells, or PBMCs supplied cDNA or gDNA.

Original processing notes: Amplification of reference gene primers provided the estimated nucleated cell counts. The assay was immunoSEQ multiplex PCR, and TCRdb's table has in-frame clones only and misses some. Clone size and V and J calls were adopted from that table, with D and trimming inferred from the DNA. The sample has approximately 150,000 clones; around four fifths are singletons. Trimming cost V 5 bases and J 3 bases, with 8 bases left between them. The CDR3 runs to 13 residues. Germline V lookup: CDR1 MDHEN, CDR2 SYDVKM. This TCR was sampled from a woman in her seventies who had recovered from COVID-19. The J gene is TRBJ1-5, the V gene TRBV28; D is uncertain. Sequencing input: peripheral blood. CDR3 sequence reads: CASSRRLNQPQHF. The CDR3 DNA reads TGTGCCAGCAGTAGGAGGCTCAATCAGCCCCAGCATTTT.